Sequencing of this T cell receptor (beta chain) was carried out in a study of shared clonotypes between healthy human individuals. Sequencing used immunoSEQ multiplex PCR; TCRdb keeps in-frame clones, though not all of them. This table holds more than 1.2 million clones, 98% found once. This CDR3 region has 15 residues. The germline V gene encodes CDR1 SNHLY and CDR2 FYNNEI. Trimming took 5 bases from V and 1 from J, leaving 15 bases between them. Material for sequencing was naive CD4+ T cells sorted from blood. Subset meaning: CD45RA+ positively selected. The sequence derives from a man aged 30 to 39 in good health. V and J are TRBV2 and TRBJ2-7; D unclear. The CDR3 reads CASSPSSRGSYEQYF. DNA of the CDR3: TGTGCCAGCAGTCCTTCCTCGAGAGGTTCCTACGAGCAGTACTTC.